This entry lists 23 T cell receptor beta chains sequenced from one sample in a study of T-cell memory formation after mild COVID-19. TCRdb passed the 5' RACE reads through MiXCR, listing each CDR3 protein once. The sample lists 200,000 to 250,000 distinct CDR3 sequences, over 9% occurring once. The material sequenced was PBMCs or a T cell subset sorted from them (not recorded which). The receptors here all came from a man younger than 30 who had mild COVID-19 (a few samples of this study predate the infection). Cell type and time point are not known.

This clonotype was picked up many times. This chain links TRBV20-1 with TRBJ1-1; no firm D call. This CDR3 has 14 residues. The V gene lost 2 bases and the J gene lost 1 base, with 11 bases spanning the gap. CDR1 is DFQATT and CDR2 is SNEGSKA in the germline V gene (reference sequence). The CDR3 sequence is CSARLASSNTEAFF. In DNA, the CDR3 is TGCAGTGCTAGATTGGCCAGCTCGAACACTGAAGCTTTCTTT.

This clonotype was detected only a few times. The V gene is TRBV3-1, the J gene TRBJ2-7, with D possibly being TRBD1 or TRBD2 (5 bases each). Looked up from germline, CDR1 is LGHDT and CDR2 is YNNKEL (reference sequence). The CDR3 is 14 amino acids. Trimming took off 2 bases at V and 2 bases at J, with 10 bases between the two ends. This chain's CDR3 is CASSQQGTPYEQYF. DNA of the CDR3: TGTGCCAGCAGCCAACAAGGGACCCCCTACGAGCAGTACTTC.

The table lists this clonotype with a few counts. V usage is TRBV10-3 and J usage is TRBJ2-7; D might be TRBD1 or TRBD2, each matching 5 bases. The CDR3 has 17 residues. Germline CDR1 and CDR2: ENHRY and SYGVKD. The germline V and J ends were trimmed by 2 bases and 7 bases, with 24 bases remaining between them. CDR3 nucleotides: TGTGCCATCAGTGAGGAGGGGATGGGGCCCAACCTGGAGGAGCAGTACTTC. Residues: CAISEEGMGPNLEEQYF.

The CDR3 DNA is TGTGCCAGCAGCTTAGGGCAGGGGCGGTTCAATGAGCAGTTCTTC. This sequence encodes CASSLGQGRFNEQFF. The rearrangement links TRBV7-2 to TRBJ2-1, with D possibly being TRBD1 (6 bases). V lost 1 base and J lost 6, with 13 bases in between. Germline V gene lookup returns CDR1 SGHTA and CDR2 FQGNSA. The CDR3 length is 15 residues.

The chain links TRBV7-2 to TRBJ2-2; 7 bases are shared with TRBD2. The CDR3 spans 15 residues. V was clipped by 8 bases and J by 5 bases; unmatched bases: 11. From germline, CDR1 is SGHTA and CDR2 FQGNSA. CDR3 region: CASVPGAGRTGELFF. The CDR3 DNA sequence: TGTGCCAGCGTACCCGGAGCGGGGAGAACCGGGGAGCTGTTTTTT.

This clonotype turned up a few times. This chain connects TRBV20-1 to TRBJ1-6; 8 nucleotides agree with TRBD1. The CDR3 covers 13 residues. Unmatched junction bases numbered 5, after V lost 6 bases and J lost 7 bases. The germline gives CDR1 DFQATT, CDR2 SNEGSKA (reference sequence). CDR3 nucleotides: TGCAGTGCCGGACAGGGCCGGAATTCACCCCTCCACTTT. It encodes CSAGQGRNSPLHF.

This chain connects TRBV5-4 to TRBJ2-3; D unclear. Trimming stripped 4 bases from V and 2 bases from J, with 5 bases between. The CDR3 contains 12 residues. Germline V lookup: CDR1 SGHNT, CDR2 YYREEE (reference sequence). CDR3 sequence: CASSVPTDTQYF. CDR3 sequence (DNA): TGTGCCAGCAGCGTCCCCACAGATACGCAGTATTTT.

This clonotype was seen a handful of times. The CDR3 sequence is CASSYSEFLSGPWGETQYF. The CDR3 coding sequence is TGTGCCAGCAGTTACTCGGAATTCCTTAGCGGGCCCTGGGGAGAGACCCAGTACTTC. This rearrangement joins TRBV6-2 or TRBV6-3 to TRBJ2-5, with 7 bases lining up with TRBD2. CDR3 length: 19 residues. Germline CDR1 MNHEY, CDR2 SVGEGT. Germline trimming cut 0 bases from V and 4 bases from J; bases unmatched to any gene: 17.

The table lists this clonotype with a few counts. The chain links TRBV4-2 to TRBJ1-1, with a weak D call TRBD1 (5 bases). The CDR3 loop spans 15 amino acids. Trimming cost V 3 bases and J 3 bases, with 14 bases left between them. Germline assignment: CDR1 LGHNA and CDR2 YNFKEQ. The CDR3 DNA follows: TGTGCCAGCAGCCAGTTGGGACGGGCGGACACTGAAGCTTTCTTT. Its translation: CASSQLGRADTEAFF.

There are a few counts of this clonotype. The genes are TRBV5-1 and TRBJ2-3; D tentatively reads TRBD1 or TRBD2 (7 bases each). Germline CDR1 SGHRS, CDR2 YFSETQ. The CDR3 loop spans 14 amino acids. V was pared by 0 bases and J by 7 bases, with 12 bases between. In nucleotides, the CDR3 is TGCGCCAGCAGCTTGGACCAGGGGGGGTATACGCAGTATTTT. It encodes CASSLDQGGYTQYF.

This chain connects TRBV18 to TRBJ2-7, with 12 positions matching TRBD1. CDR3 length equals 16 residues. Germline V CDR1 and CDR2: KGHSH, LQKENI. Losses at the gene ends were 2 bases for V and 6 bases for J; bases not matched to a gene: 8. The CDR3, as DNA: TGTGCCAGCTCACCATCCCCGGGACAGGGGGCGGGCGAGCAGTACGTC. Protein: CASSPSPGQGAGEQYV.

CDR3 region: CASSLYQDNSPLHF. The CDR3 DNA is TGTGCCAGCAGCTTATACCAGGATAATTCACCCCTCCACTTT. V usage is TRBV7-2 and J usage is TRBJ1-6; D gene unclear. Trimming pared 2 bases from V and 5 bases from J, leaving 7 bases between. This CDR3 is 14 amino acids long. The V gene's germline CDR1 is SGHTA and CDR2 FQGNSA.

This clonotype was found many times. This chain links TRBV20-1 with TRBJ2-1; 7 positions match TRBD2. The CDR3 contains 16 residues. Germline CDR1 is DFQATT and CDR2 is SNEGSKA (reference sequence). Losses at the gene ends were 0 bases for V and 4 bases for J; bases not matched to a gene: 9. CDR3 DNA sequence: TGCAGTGCTAGAGACCCCCGGGACTACAATTACAATGAGCAGTTCTTC. As protein: CSARDPRDYNYNEQFF.

This clonotype has a count of ten or more. The V gene is TRBV7-9, the J gene TRBJ1-4; 9 bases agree with TRBD1. The CDR3 loop spans 14 amino acids. Germline CDR1 is SEHNR and CDR2 is FQNEAQ (reference sequence). Trimming cost V 5 bases and J 7 bases; bases outside gene matches: 5. The CDR3 region is CASSKGQGLEKLFF. The CDR3, as DNA: TGTGCCAGCAGCAAGGGACAGGGTCTTGAAAAACTGTTTTTT.

The chain is built from TRBV6-2 or TRBV6-3 and TRBJ2-7, with 8 bases that match TRBD1. This CDR3 contains 14 residues. The V gene's germline CDR1 is MNHEY and CDR2 SVGEGT. V shed 6 bases, J shed 7 bases, and the junction held 11 bases outside the gene matches. Here the CDR3 reads CASRFTGGTGEQYV. The CDR3 bases are TGTGCCAGCAGATTTACAGGGGGAACCGGGGAGCAGTACGTC.

This clonotype was recorded a few times. This sequence joins TRBV6-6 and TRBJ1-1; D uncertain. The V gene lost 2 bases and the J gene lost 4 bases, with 11 bases spanning the gap. The length of the CDR3 is 14 residues. Germline V gives CDR1 MNHNY, CDR2 SVGAGI (reference sequence). The CDR3 DNA reads as TGTGCCAGCAGTTACGGCCCAAACCCCACTGAAGCTTTCTTT. Translated: CASSYGPNPTEAFF.

The chain employs TRBV2 and TRBJ1-5; a weak D match, TRBD1 (6 bases). With 6 bases removed from V and 4 bases from J, the gap between germline ends came to 19 bases. Germline-derived CDR1 and CDR2 are SNHLY and FYNNEI. CDR3 size: 16 residues. The CDR3 reads CASRSAGGTPNQPQHF. The CDR3 DNA sequence: TGTGCCAGCAGGTCCGCTGGGGGCACCCCAAATCAGCCCCAGCATTTT.

This clonotype showed up just a few times. The V call is TRBV7-8, the J call TRBJ2-5; maybe TRBD2 (6 bases). Germline V gene sequence: CDR1 SGHVS, CDR2 FQNEAQ. V lost 7 bases to trimming and J lost 0 bases, with 12 bases between them. This CDR3 contains 14 residues. The CDR3 DNA reads TGTGCCAGCAAACCAGGGAGGCACCAAGAGACCCAGTACTTC. The encoded protein is CASKPGRHQETQYF.

This clonotype was observed a handful of times. Here the CDR3 DNA reads TGTGCCAGCAGCGTCTCGGCTGGAAACACCATATATTTT. Protein product: CASSVSAGNTIYF. J is TRBJ1-3 and V is TRBV3-1; no clear D. V was clipped by 5 bases and J by 2 bases, with 7 bases between them. Germline V lookup: CDR1 LGHDT, CDR2 YNNKEL (reference sequence). The CDR3 is 13 residues long.

This clonotype was seen only a few times. The gene calls are TRBV5-1 and TRBJ2-7; 7 nucleotides line up with TRBD1. J was trimmed by 5 bases and V by 5 bases; bases with no gene match: 16. The germline gives CDR1 SGHRS, CDR2 YFSETQ. The CDR3 totals 16 residues. The CDR3 DNA reads TGCGCCAGCAGACCGCAGACAGGGAAGAATAGGAACGAGCAGTACTTC. This sequence encodes CASRPQTGKNRNEQYF.

This clonotype was seen only a few times. The chain has TRBV29-1 and TRBJ1-5; D may be TRBD1 (6 bases). There are 12 residues in the CDR3. Germline values: CDR1 SQVTM, CDR2 ANQGSEA. V was trimmed by 5 bases and J by 6 bases, leaving 11 bases between them. The CDR3 protein is CSVQGSGQPQHF. The CDR3, as DNA: TGCAGCGTTCAGGGGAGCGGTCAGCCCCAGCATTTT.

At least ten counts were recorded for this clonotype. The chain employs TRBV12-3 or TRBV12-4 and TRBJ1-4; D uncertain. V was trimmed by 3 bases and J by 8 bases, leaving 10 bases between them. The CDR3 is 13 residues long. In DNA, the CDR3 is TGTGCCAGCAGTTTCACGCGGAAGGAAAAACTGTTTTTT. Protein: CASSFTRKEKLFF.

V gene TRBV7-8 combines with J gene TRBJ1-1; perhaps TRBD1 as D (5 bases). CDR3 length equals 20 residues. V was shortened by 1 base and J by 5 bases, with 29 bases between the two germline ends. Germline loops: CDR1 SGHVS, CDR2 FQNEAQ. The CDR3 region is CASSLGRARGRRTGRTEAFF. The CDR3 region has the DNA TGTGCCAGCAGCTTAGGACGCGCGAGGGGAAGGAGGACGGGGAGAACTGAAGCTTTCTTT.